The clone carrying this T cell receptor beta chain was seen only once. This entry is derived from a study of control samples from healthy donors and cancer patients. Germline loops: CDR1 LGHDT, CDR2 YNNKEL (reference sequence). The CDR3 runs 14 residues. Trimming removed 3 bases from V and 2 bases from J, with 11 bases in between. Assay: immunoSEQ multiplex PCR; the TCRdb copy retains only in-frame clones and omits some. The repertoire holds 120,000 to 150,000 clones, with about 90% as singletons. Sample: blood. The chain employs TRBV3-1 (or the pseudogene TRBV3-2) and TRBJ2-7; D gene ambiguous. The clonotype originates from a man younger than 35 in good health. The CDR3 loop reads CASSQAPGPYEQYF. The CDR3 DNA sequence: TGTGCCAGCAGCCAGGCCCCCGGCCCCTACGAGCAGTACTTC.